This is a list of T cell receptor beta chains from one sample in a study of response to subunit inactivated influenza vaccine. MiXCR, applied by TCRdb to the RT-PCR reads, yields one record per CDR3 protein. The table includes 600,000 to 850,000 distinct CDR3 sequences, about 15% detected once. The starting material was PBMCs from blood, obtained 14 days before vaccination. The receptors here all came from a man aged 45-65 years who received an inactivated influenza vaccine. CDR3s include the opening cysteine and the closing phenylalanine or tryptophan. The D gene is left open where the match is weak. Where a row states a size, it is once, few, many or the class of an expanded clone; other rows omit it.

j_call v_call d_call clone_size cdr3_aa cdr3_nt
TRBJ2-7 TRBV11-1 NA few CASTRGGQKVYEQYF TGTGCCAGCACCCGAGGCGGACAGAAGGTTTACGAGCAGTACTTC
TRBJ2-3 TRBV20-1 TRBD1 few CSAGTPTGSTDTQYF TGCAGTGCTGGTACACCGACAGGGAGCACAGATACGCAGTATTTT
TRBJ2-7 TRBV29-1 TRBD2 many CSVVSYGLAVTYEQYF TGCAGCGTTGTCTCCTACGGACTAGCGGTAACCTACGAGCAGTACTTC
TRBJ2-1 TRBV3-1 NA NA CASSQRYGAGRFF TGTGCCAGCAGCCAAAGATATGGCGCCGGTCGCTTCTTC
TRBJ1-1 TRBV5-1 NA few CASSLVSGTEAFF TGCGCCAGCAGCTTGGTGTCAGGGACTGAAGCTTTCTTT
TRBJ2-5 TRBV5-4 NA NA CASSGGLLAKGTQYF TGTGCCAGCAGCGGTGGACTGTTAGCGAAGGGGACCCAGTACTTC
TRBJ2-5 TRBV10-3 NA NA CAISRAGETQYF TGTGCCATCAGCAGGGCGGGGGAGACCCAGTACTTC
TRBJ2-7 TRBV11-2 NA NA CASSALSEQYF TGTGCCAGCAGCGCCCTTTCCGAGCAGTACTTC
TRBJ1-1 TRBV5-1 NA many CASSRRPTEAFF TGCGCCAGCAGCAGAAGACCCACTGAAGCTTTCTTT
TRBJ2-7 TRBV9 TRBD2 few CASSVASGRDYEQYF TGTGCCAGCAGCGTAGCCAGCGGGAGGGACTACGAGCAGTACTTC
TRBJ2-1 TRBV20-1 TRBD2 NA CSATGLAGVSFNEQFF TGCAGTGCAACGGGACTAGCGGGAGTTTCCTTCAATGAGCAGTTCTTC
TRBJ1-2 TRBV24-1 NA few CATSDSGLYGYTF TGTGCCACCAGTGATTCAGGATTATATGGCTACACCTTC
TRBJ2-7 TRBV4-2 TRBD2 NA CASSQDRGGRDEQYF TGTGCCAGCAGCCAAGATCGGGGGGGCCGGGACGAGCAGTACTTC
TRBJ2-2 TRBV9 TRBD1 many CASTRTGGRTTGELFF TGTGCCAGCACGCGGACAGGGGGAAGAACCACCGGGGAGCTGTTTTTT
TRBJ2-3 TRBV2 NA NA CASSGLVSTDTQYF TGTGCCAGCAGTGGTCTAGTGAGCACAGATACGCAGTATTTT
TRBJ2-2 TRBV11-2 NA many CASSLGRQNTGELFF TGTGCCAGCAGCTTAGGCAGGCAGAACACCGGGGAGCTGTTTTTT
TRBJ2-1 TRBV9 NA NA CASSVGALSYNEQFF TGTGCCAGCAGCGTAGGCGCGCTCTCCTACAATGAGCAGTTCTTC
TRBJ1-1 TRBV6-1 NA NA CASLPRMGAWNTEAFF TGTGCCAGCCTTCCCCGGATGGGCGCGTGGAACACTGAAGCTTTCTTT
TRBJ1-1 TRBV4-3 TRBD1 many CASSQETGNAEAFF TGCGCCAGCAGCCAAGAGACAGGGAACGCTGAAGCTTTCTTT
TRBJ2-7 TRBV28 TRBD2 few CASSLSLAGGGEQYF TGTGCCAGCAGTTTATCGCTAGCGGGAGGAGGTGAGCAGTACTTC
TRBJ2-3 TRBV6-1 NA NA CASRRTAGTATGEEYF TGTGCCAGCAGACGTACGGCCGGGACTGCCACAGGGGAGGAGTATTTT
TRBJ2-1 TRBV5-5 NA few CASSLSYGRGPGRNEQFF TGTGCCAGCAGCTTGTCTTATGGGCGGGGTCCTGGGAGAAATGAGCAGTTCTTC
TRBJ1-6 TRBV7-2 NA many CASSLFEVYSPLHF TGTGCCAGCAGCCTGTTTGAGGTTTACTCACCCCTCCACTTT
TRBJ2-6 TRBV12-3/TRBV12-4 NA NA CASSFGRGTGANVLTF TGTGCCAGCAGTTTCGGCAGGGGTACTGGGGCCAACGTCCTGACTTTC
TRBJ2-2 TRBV14 NA few CASSQEQGAITGELFF TGTGCCAGCAGCCAAGAACAGGGAGCAATCACCGGGGAGCTGTTTTTT
TRBJ2-1 TRBV20-1 TRBD2 few CSAGLAGGLSDEQFF TGCAGTGCTGGACTAGCGGGGGGGCTATCGGATGAGCAGTTCTTC
TRBJ2-1 TRBV18 TRBD2 NA CASSPSSFSGGNEQFF TGTGCCAGCTCACCGTCTAGTTTTAGCGGGGGAAATGAGCAGTTCTTC
TRBJ1-3 TRBV24-1 NA NA CATSSIYF TGTGCCACCAGTTCCATATATTTT
TRBJ2-3 TRBV29-1 TRBD2 many CSVEIAGGPDTQYF TGCAGCGTAGAGATAGCGGGAGGGCCGGATACGCAGTATTTT
TRBJ1-2 TRBV6-1 NA NA CASSLGQADGYTF TGTGCCAGCAGCCTCGGACAAGCAGATGGCTACACCTTC
TRBJ2-1 TRBV11-2 NA NA CASSLRPYSYNEQFF TGTGCCAGCAGCTTGCGCCCATACTCCTACAATGAGCAGTTCTTC
TRBJ2-3 TRBV11-2 NA few CASSRSVPDTQYF TGTGCCAGCAGCCGGTCGGTCCCGGATACGCAGTATTTT
TRBJ1-4 TRBV6-6 NA NA CASRPSNEKLFF TGTGCCAGCAGGCCTTCTAATGAAAAACTGTTTTTT
TRBJ2-3 TRBV29-1 NA once CSGFLSRQNPDTQYF TGCAGCGGTTTTCTGAGCCGACAGAACCCAGATACGCAGTATTTT
TRBJ2-7 TRBV5-1 TRBD1 NA CASSYYRDSSSYEQYF TGCGCCAGCAGCTACTACCGGGACAGCAGCTCCTACGAGCAGTACTTC
TRBJ2-6 TRBV6-5 NA NA CASSYTAQAGANVLTF TGTGCCAGCAGTTACACGGCGCAGGCTGGGGCCAACGTCCTGACTTTC
TRBJ2-3 TRBV5-4 NA NA CASSFWSRRDLTDTQYF TGTGCCAGCAGCTTTTGGTCACGGCGGGACCTCACAGATACGCAGTATTTT
TRBJ2-2 TRBV3-1 NA NA CASSQDETRGTGELFF TGTGCCAGCAGCCAAGATGAGACTAGGGGCACCGGGGAGCTGTTTTTT
TRBJ1-1 TRBV28 NA NA CASAGQLPAFF TGTGCCAGCGCGGGCCAGCTGCCAGCTTTCTTT
TRBJ1-5 TRBV28 NA many CASSFESNQPQHF TGTGCCAGCAGTTTTGAAAGCAATCAGCCCCAGCATTTT
TRBJ1-3 TRBV12-3/TRBV12-4 NA many CASSLGENTIYF TGTGCCAGCAGCCTAGGGGAAAACACCATATATTTT
TRBJ2-7 TRBV6-5 NA few CASSYAGEQYF TGTGCCAGCAGTTATGCGGGGGAGCAGTACTTC
TRBJ2-7 TRBV29-1 TRBD2 NA CSVEGVDGRAHEQYF TGCAGCGTTGAGGGGGTGGACGGGAGGGCCCACGAGCAGTACTTC
TRBJ2-2 TRBV9 NA NA CASSVVVPKEDTGELFF TGTGCCAGCAGCGTAGTAGTGCCGAAGGAGGACACCGGGGAGCTGTTTTTT
TRBJ2-1 TRBV11-2 TRBD2 many CASSAGTSGNNEQFF TGTGCCAGCAGCGCCGGGACTAGCGGGAACAATGAGCAGTTCTTC
TRBJ2-7 TRBV21-1 NA NA CASSKVNHSYEQYF TGTGCCAGCAGCAAAGTGAACCATTCCTACGAGCAGTACTTC
TRBJ1-2 TRBV28 TRBD1 few CASSLTGGGYGYTF TGTGCCAGCAGTCTGACAGGGGGTGGCTATGGCTACACCTTC
TRBJ1-6 TRBV7-2 NA few CASSTSGAPLHF TGTGCCAGCAGCACATCAGGGGCCCCCCTCCACTTT
TRBJ1-3 TRBV10-3 NA few CAISGVTGNTIYF TGTGCCATCAGTGGGGTCACTGGAAACACCATATATTTT
TRBJ1-4 TRBV7-8 NA few CASSLSGGLPGYEKLFF TGTGCCAGCAGCCTCAGTGGTGGCCTTCCTGGCTACGAAAAACTGTTTTTT
TRBJ2-1 TRBV12-3/TRBV12-4 TRBD2 NA CASSGLDLFQFF TGTGCCAGCAGTGGACTAGACTTGTTCCAGTTCTTC